What follows are 24 T cell receptor beta chains derived from one specimen sequenced in a study of T cells in tuberculosis. Some clones are missing from TCRdb's copy, which holds only in-frame ones; the method was immunoSEQ multiplex PCR. The profile shows about 49,000 clones, 90% to 95% of them singletons. Time point given: new active TB diagnosis, blood taken before or within 7 days of starting treatment. The sample consisted of PBMCs, taken at tuberculosis diagnosis. The receptors come from an adult with tuberculosis.

This rearrangement joins TRBV27 to TRBJ1-1; D not resolved. The germline CDR1 and CDR2 sequences are MNHEY and SMNVEV (reference sequence). Between the trimmed V and J ends, which lost 2 bases and 1 base, there was a span of 17 bases. The CDR3 consists of 17 residues. The CDR3, as DNA: TGTGCCAGCAGTTTAATGTTTAGTAATTTTGGGAACACTGAAGCTTTCTTT. Protein product: CASSLMFSNFGNTEAFF.

This chain joins TRBV29-1 and TRBJ1-1; D is unresolved. V was pared by 3 bases and J by 7 bases, with 6 bases between. The length of the CDR3 is 10 residues. Germline V gene data show CDR1 as SQVTM and CDR2 as ANQGSEA. The CDR3 protein is CSVDPGEAFF. The CDR3 nucleotides read TGCAGCGTTGATCCGGGTGAAGCTTTCTTT.

This CDR3 is CASRTRGTVEQFF. In DNA form, the CDR3 reads TGCGCCAGCAGGACTCGGGGGACCGTTGAGCAGTTCTTC. V usage is TRBV4-1 and J usage is TRBJ2-1, with a tentative D call TRBD2 (6 bases). CDR3 length: 13 residues. V lost 6 bases to trimming and J lost 9 bases, with 15 bases between them. Germline V lookup: CDR1 MGHRA, CDR2 YSYEKL.

The chain joins TRBV28 to TRBJ1-5; D is ambiguous. CDR1 and CDR2 (germline): MDHEN, SYDVKM. The CDR3 runs 14 residues. V was trimmed by 6 bases and J by 10 bases, leaving 19 bases between them. The CDR3 bases are TGTGCCAGCAGCTCCGGAGACCGAAAAGGTCCCCAGCATTTT. Translation gives CASSSGDRKGPQHF.

This chain joins TRBV7-2 and TRBJ2-5, with a tentative D call TRBD1 (6 bases). This CDR3 contains 14 residues. Trimming took 3 bases from V and 5 from J, leaving 13 bases between them. Germline-derived CDR1 and CDR2 are SGHTA and FQGNSA. In DNA, the CDR3 is TGTGCCAGCAGCTTTGGGGGCGCGGGTGAGACCCAGTACTTC. It translates to CASSFGGAGETQYF. The full variable domain, its missing parts supplied by reference TRBV7-2 and TRBJ2-5, is GAGVSQSPSNKVTEKGKDVELRCDPISGHTALYWYRQSLGQGLEFLIYFQGNSAPDKSGLPSDRFSAERTGGSVSTLTIQRTQQEDSAVYLCASSFGGAGETQYFGPGTRLLVL.

This chain links TRBV20-1 with TRBJ1-2; D is unresolved. V was pared by 4 bases and J by 8 bases, with 11 bases between. Germline V gene data show CDR1 as DFQATT and CDR2 as SNEGSKA (reference sequence). The CDR3 consists of 11 residues. CDR3 coding DNA: TGCAGTGCTACATCTACGGGAGGCTACACCTTC. This gives the protein CSATSTGGYTF.

This chain uses TRBV30 with TRBJ2-7, with D perhaps TRBD2 (6 bases). The CDR3 has 15 amino acids. The germline gives CDR1 GTSNPN, CDR2 SVGIG (reference sequence). Deletions cut 2 bases from V and 3 bases from J, with 17 bases between. CDR3: CAWSRELTGGYEQYF. The CDR3 region has the DNA TGTGCCTGGAGTAGGGAATTAACCGGGGGCTACGAGCAGTACTTC.

The chain has TRBV6-5 and TRBJ1-5; D uncertain. The V end lost 6 bases, the J end lost 5 bases, and 11 bases lay between the germline ends. Germline CDR1 MNHEY, CDR2 SVGAGI. The CDR3 is made up of 13 amino acids. CDR3 sequence (DNA): TGTGCCAGCAGGTATAATACAGATCAGCCCCAGCATTTT. It translates to CASRYNTDQPQHF.

The chain combines TRBV30 with TRBJ1-2; TRBD1 aligns across 7 bases. The CDR3 loop spans 12 amino acids. Germline V gene sequence: CDR1 GTSNPN, CDR2 SVGIG (reference sequence). Trimming took 2 bases from V and 8 from J; bases not matched to a gene: 5. The CDR3 is CAWSSSTGGYTF. Here the CDR3 DNA reads TGTGCCTGGAGTTCCTCGACAGGGGGCTACACCTTC.

This clone was recorded once. The rearrangement uses TRBV7-8 and TRBJ2-5; perhaps TRBD2 as D (5 bases). Trimming shortened V by 1 base and J by 9 bases, and 15 bases separated the two germline ends. This CDR3 contains 14 residues. The germline gives CDR1 SGHVS, CDR2 FQNEAQ. The CDR3 DNA is TGTGCCAGCAGCTTAGAAGTGTCTCGCGGGTCCCAGTACTTC. This gives the protein CASSLEVSRGSQYF.

The chain is built from TRBV2 and TRBJ1-4, with D maybe TRBD1 (5 bases). V gave up 10 bases and J gave up 10 bases, with 19 bases separating them. The germline gives CDR1 SNHLY, CDR2 FYNNEI. The CDR3 spans 13 residues. CDR3 sequence (DNA): TGTGCCAAGGAAGCAATCGGGGGGAGAAAACTGTTTTTT. This translates into CAKEAIGGRKLFF. Complete variable domain (other parts from reference TRBV2 and TRBJ1-4): EPEVTQTPSHQVTQMGQEVILRCVPISNHLYFYWYRQILGQKVEFLVSFYNNEISEKSEIFDDQFSVERPDGSNFTLKIRSTKLEDSAMYFCAKEAIGGRKLFFGSGTQLSVL.

The rearrangement joins TRBV5-6 to TRBJ2-3, with 7 bases that match TRBD1. After removal of 4 bases from V and 2 bases from J, the junction contained 4 bases not matched to a gene. The CDR3 has 14 amino acids. CDR1 and CDR2 (germline): SGHDT, YYEEEE. As DNA, the CDR3 is TGTGCCAGCAGCATAGGACAGGTCACAGATACGCAGTATTTT. This gives the protein CASSIGQVTDTQYF.

The V and J genes are TRBV7-9 and TRBJ1-2; 7 nucleotides match TRBD1. V gave up 2 bases and J gave up 6 bases; unmatched junction bases: 12. The CDR3 sequence is 16 residues long. Germline assignment: CDR1 SEHNR and CDR2 FQNEAQ (reference sequence). CDR3 DNA: TGTGCCAGCAGCTTAACTAACACAGGGGATGATGATGGCTACACCTTC. Translation gives CASSLTNTGDDDGYTF.

Notes on this clone: The junction and the germline gene differ at one end; a read error may be behind it. The gene calls are TRBV7-3 and TRBJ2-1; D possibly corresponds to TRBD2 (5 bases). The CDR3 totals 15 residues. CDR1 and CDR2 (germline): SGHTA, FQGTGA. The CDR3 nucleotides are TGTGCCAGCAGTTTAATAGGTGGGAGTGGGAATGAGCAGTTCTTC. Translating gives CASSLIGGSGNEQFF.

V usage is TRBV5-1 and J usage is TRBJ1-2; TRBD1 might be the D (6 bases). The germline CDR1 and CDR2 sequences are SGHRS and YFSETQ. V gave up 4 bases and J gave up 3 bases, with 10 bases separating them. The CDR3 consists of 13 residues. The CDR3 loop reads CASSLQGDYGYTF. As DNA, the CDR3 is TGCGCCAGCAGCCTACAGGGAGACTATGGCTACACCTTC.

The J gene is TRBJ1-2, the V gene TRBV27; D is perhaps TRBD1 (6 bases). Trimming removed 6 bases at V and 7 bases at J, with 21 bases between. The V gene's germline CDR1 is MNHEY and CDR2 SMNVEV (reference sequence). The CDR3 is 15 residues long. In DNA, the CDR3 is TGTGCCAGCAGCTCGGACAGTGCCCCGTTTCGTGGCTACACCTTC. Translating it yields CASSSDSAPFRGYTF.

The chain has TRBV4-1 and TRBJ1-4, with D unclear. The length of the CDR3 is 15 residues. The V and J ends lost 0 bases and 4 bases respectively, with 9 bases between them. Per the germline V gene, CDR1 is MGHRA and CDR2 is YSYEKL. CDR3 protein: CASSQDRRSNEKLFF. CDR3 nucleotide sequence: TGCGCCAGCAGCCAAGATAGACGGAGTAATGAAAAACTGTTTTTT.

A single count supports this clone. V and J are TRBV5-1 and TRBJ1-4, with D possibly being TRBD1 (5 bases). V was pared by 4 bases and J by 5 bases, with 21 bases between. Germline V gene lookup returns CDR1 SGHRS and CDR2 YFSETQ. The CDR3 has 17 amino acids. The CDR3 loop reads CASSDSEWGRGNEKLFF. CDR3 bases: TGCGCCAGCAGCGATTCCGAGTGGGGACGGGGGAATGAAAAACTGTTTTTT.

The chain combines TRBV5-5 with TRBJ2-7; 7 positions agree with TRBD1. CDR1 is SGHKS and CDR2 is YYEKEE in the germline V gene (reference sequence). The CDR3 has 15 amino acids. The V segment lost 2 bases and the J segment 6 bases; nucleotides outside the gene matches: 11. CDR3 in amino acids: CASSFLSRQGSEQYF. The CDR3 DNA reads TGTGCCAGCAGCTTCCTTAGCCGACAGGGCTCCGAGCAGTACTTC.

The chain carries TRBV11-2 and TRBJ2-2; D is ambiguous. This CDR3 spans 15 amino acids. Germline lookup yields CDR1 SGHAT and CDR2 FQNNGV. Trimming took 1 base from V and 3 from J, leaving 9 bases between them. CDR3 DNA: TGTGCCAGCAGCTTAGGAGTTCTTGACACCGGGGAGCTGTTTTTT. Its protein product is CASSLGVLDTGELFF.

J is TRBJ1-5 and V is TRBV6-5; D possibly corresponds to TRBD1 (6 bases). The CDR3 consists of 13 residues. V was clipped by 6 bases and J by 3 bases, with 9 bases between them. Per the germline V gene, CDR1 is MNHEY and CDR2 is SVGAGI. Written as DNA, the CDR3 is TGTGCCAGCAGCAGGGGAAACAATCAGCCCCAGCATTTT. It is translated as CASSRGNNQPQHF.

The V call is TRBV4-3, the J call TRBJ1-6; TRBD1 might be the D (6 bases). V gave up 2 bases and J gave up 7 bases, with 12 bases separating them. CDR1 LGHNA and CDR2 YSLEER come from the germline V gene. CDR3 length: 15 residues. The CDR3 nucleotides are TGCGCCAGCAGCCAAACCATCGGACAGAATTCACCCCTCCACTTT. Translated: CASSQTIGQNSPLHF.

The V call is TRBV5-8, the J call TRBJ1-1; no clear D. The CDR3 has 14 residues. CDR1 is SGHTS, CDR2 YDEGEE, per germline. Trimming took off 0 bases at V and 2 bases at J, with 8 bases between the two ends. Written as DNA, the CDR3 is TGTGCCAGCAGCTTGGATAAACTAAACACTGAAGCTTTCTTT. It specifies CASSLDKLNTEAFF.

The chain has TRBV4-1 and TRBJ1-4; perhaps TRBD1 as D (6 bases). Germline CDR1 MGHRA, CDR2 YSYEKL. The V gene lost 3 bases and the J gene lost 3 bases, with 14 bases spanning the gap. This CDR3 contains 16 residues. CDR3 sequence reads: CASSHRTGPPNEKLFF. The CDR3 DNA reads TGCGCCAGCAGCCACCGAACAGGGCCTCCTAATGAAAAACTGTTTTTT.